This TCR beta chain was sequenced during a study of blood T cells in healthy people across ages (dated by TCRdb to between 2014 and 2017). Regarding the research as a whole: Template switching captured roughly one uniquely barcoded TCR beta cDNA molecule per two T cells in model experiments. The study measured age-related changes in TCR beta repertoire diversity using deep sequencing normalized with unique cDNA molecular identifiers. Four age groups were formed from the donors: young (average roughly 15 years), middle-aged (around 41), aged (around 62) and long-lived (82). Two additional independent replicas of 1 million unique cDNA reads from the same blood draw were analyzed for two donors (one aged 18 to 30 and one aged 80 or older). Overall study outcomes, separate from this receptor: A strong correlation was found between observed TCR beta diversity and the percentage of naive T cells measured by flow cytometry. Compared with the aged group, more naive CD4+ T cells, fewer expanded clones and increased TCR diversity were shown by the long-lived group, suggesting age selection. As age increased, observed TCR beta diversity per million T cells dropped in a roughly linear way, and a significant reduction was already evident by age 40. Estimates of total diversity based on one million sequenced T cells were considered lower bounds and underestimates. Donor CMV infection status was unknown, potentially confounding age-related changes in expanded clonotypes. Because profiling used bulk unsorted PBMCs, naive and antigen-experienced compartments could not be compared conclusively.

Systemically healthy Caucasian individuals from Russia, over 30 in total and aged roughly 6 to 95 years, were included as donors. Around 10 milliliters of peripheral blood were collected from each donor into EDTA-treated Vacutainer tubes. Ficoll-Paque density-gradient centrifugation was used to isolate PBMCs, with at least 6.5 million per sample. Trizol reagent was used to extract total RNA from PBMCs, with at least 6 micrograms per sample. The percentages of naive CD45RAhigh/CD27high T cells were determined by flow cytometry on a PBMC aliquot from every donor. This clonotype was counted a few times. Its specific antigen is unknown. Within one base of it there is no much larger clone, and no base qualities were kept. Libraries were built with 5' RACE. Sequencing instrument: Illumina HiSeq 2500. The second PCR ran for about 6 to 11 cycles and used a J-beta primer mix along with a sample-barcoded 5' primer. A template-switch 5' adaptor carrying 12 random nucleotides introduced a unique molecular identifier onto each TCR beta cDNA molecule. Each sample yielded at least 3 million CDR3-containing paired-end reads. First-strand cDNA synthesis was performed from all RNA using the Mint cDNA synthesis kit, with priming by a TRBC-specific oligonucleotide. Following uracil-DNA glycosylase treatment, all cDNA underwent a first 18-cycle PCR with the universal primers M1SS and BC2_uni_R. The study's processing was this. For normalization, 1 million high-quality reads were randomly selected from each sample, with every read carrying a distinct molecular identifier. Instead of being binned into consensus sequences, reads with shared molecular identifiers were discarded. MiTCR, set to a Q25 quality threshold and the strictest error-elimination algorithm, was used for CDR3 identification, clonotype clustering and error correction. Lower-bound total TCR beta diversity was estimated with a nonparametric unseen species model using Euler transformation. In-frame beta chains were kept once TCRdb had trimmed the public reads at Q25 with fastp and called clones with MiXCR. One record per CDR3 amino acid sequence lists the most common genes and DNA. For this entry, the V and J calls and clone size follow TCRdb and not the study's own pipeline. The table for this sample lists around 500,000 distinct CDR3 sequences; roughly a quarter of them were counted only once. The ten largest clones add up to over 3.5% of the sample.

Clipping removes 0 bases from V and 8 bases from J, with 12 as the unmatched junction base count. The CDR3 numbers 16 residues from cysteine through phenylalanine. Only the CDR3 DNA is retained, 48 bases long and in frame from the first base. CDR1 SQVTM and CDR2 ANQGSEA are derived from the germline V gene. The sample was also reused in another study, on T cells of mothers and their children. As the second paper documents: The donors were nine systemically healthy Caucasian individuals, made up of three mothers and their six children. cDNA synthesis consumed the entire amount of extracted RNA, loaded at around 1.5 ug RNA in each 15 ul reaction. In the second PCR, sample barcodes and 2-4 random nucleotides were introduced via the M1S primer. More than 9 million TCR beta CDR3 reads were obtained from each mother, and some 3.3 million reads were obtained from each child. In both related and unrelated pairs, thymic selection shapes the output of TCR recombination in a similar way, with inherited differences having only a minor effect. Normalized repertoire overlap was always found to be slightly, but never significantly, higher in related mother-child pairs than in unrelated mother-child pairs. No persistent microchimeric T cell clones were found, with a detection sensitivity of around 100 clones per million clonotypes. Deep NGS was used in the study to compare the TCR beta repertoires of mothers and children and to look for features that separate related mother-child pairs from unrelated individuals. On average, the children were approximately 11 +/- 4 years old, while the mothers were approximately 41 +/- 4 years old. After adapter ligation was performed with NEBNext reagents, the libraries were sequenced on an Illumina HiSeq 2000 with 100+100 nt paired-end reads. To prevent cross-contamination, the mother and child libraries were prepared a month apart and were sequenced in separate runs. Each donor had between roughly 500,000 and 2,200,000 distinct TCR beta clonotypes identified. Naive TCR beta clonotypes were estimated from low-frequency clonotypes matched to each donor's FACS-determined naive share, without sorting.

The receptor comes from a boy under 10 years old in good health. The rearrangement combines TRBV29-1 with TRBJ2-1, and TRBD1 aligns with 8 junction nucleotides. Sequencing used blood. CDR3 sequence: CSVEDIARGLGDEQFF. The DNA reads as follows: TGCAGCGTTGAAGATATCGCCAGGGGGCTCGGCGATGAGCAGTTCTTC.